This T cell receptor (beta chain) was found in a study of human T cells and chemical hapten exposure. Study-level background: Subjects had 2% DPC placed on about 2 cm by about 2 cm of upper inner arm skin for sensitization. Study conclusions and caveats: Donors were affected by alopecia, so their immune reaction might vary from that of healthy individuals.

TCRdb used MiXCR to reprocess the RACE reads, holding one entry per CDR3 protein. The sample shows about 290,000 distinct CDR3 sequences, just under 8% of them seen only once. This clonotype was seen more than once but under ten times. Its antigen is not identified. This CDR3 is built from 16 residues. Germline V CDR1 and CDR2: SGHRS, YFSETQ. With 4 bases removed from V and 0 bases from J, the gap between germline ends came to 11 bases. Sample time point: pre-sensitization, week 0. Treatment here: therapeutic diphenylcyclopropenone sensitization with weekly scalp DPC. The donor pool consisted of alopecia patients aged 18 to 70 years, considered suitable for DPC.

This sample comprised whole blood, obtained in connection with sensitization to the hapten diphenylcyclopropenone (DPC). The V call is TRBV5-1, the J call TRBJ2-6, with a weak D call TRBD1 (5 bases). The TCR sequence derives from a man aged 18 to 30 with alopecia areata. Some clones in this sample may be carry-over from other donors' samples. Here the CDR3 reads CASSRAGNSGANVLTF. The CDR3, as DNA: TGCGCCAGCAGCCGAGCAGGGAACTCTGGGGCCAACGTCCTGACTTTC.